This note documents a single T cell receptor (beta chain) sequence. What it binds is unknown. This record belongs to a study of shared clonotypes between healthy human individuals. Study observations and caveats: Collection of samples was limited to blood; tissue repertoires likely differ. Clonotypes shared by all four sorted-subset donors had higher generation probabilities than non-shared clonotypes.

TCRdb keeps only in-frame clones here, not all; method: immunoSEQ multiplex PCR. The sample carries around 1,000,000 clones, roughly 80% recorded once. The ends were cut back, 3 bases at V and 2 bases at J, with 8 bases in the middle. The CDR3 consists of 13 residues. CDR1 and CDR2 (germline): MNHEY, SMNVEV (reference sequence). The chain employs TRBV27 and TRBJ2-7; D is uncertain. The sequenced material came from memory CD4+ T cells from PBMCs. The subset: CD45RA-negative fraction. The TCR comes from a man aged 18 to 29 in good health. Some clones in this sample may be carry-over from other donors' samples. CDR3 residues: CASSFGIAYEQYF. DNA of the CDR3: TGTGCCAGCAGTTTCGGTATCGCCTACGAGCAGTACTTC.